This TCR beta chain came from a study of OX40 agonist ivuxolimab in advanced cancers. Whole-study context: Prior anti-PD-1, anti-PD-L1 or anti-CTLA-4 therapy did not bar entry, and about 40% had some. Two patients with cutaneous melanoma and one with hepatocellular carcinoma, three in total, showed partial responses. Overall study results and limits: Low normalized T-cell clonal expansion also characterized some of the nonresponders. Averaging showed that CD8+ T cells had more expanded clones than CD4+ did.

The germline V gene encodes CDR1 MGHRA and CDR2 YSYEKL. The CDR3 totals 18 residues. Trimming removed 0 bases from V and 2 bases from J; junction bases left unmatched: 9. Clones were sequenced by immunoSEQ multiplex PCR, and TCRdb holds only the in-frame ones, with some missing. The sample has 15,000 to 20,000 clones, 67% seen once. This clone was seen more than once but under ten times. What it recognizes is unknown. The V and J genes are TRBV4-1 and TRBJ2-3; 9 bases are a match to TRBD2. This sample comprised CD4+ or CD8+ T cells sorted from blood, obtained in a trial of the OX40 agonist ivuxolimab. The TCR sequence derives from an adult with an advanced solid tumor such as melanoma, head and neck, liver or kidney cancer. CDR3 in amino acids: CASSQDSVLAGLTDTQYF. CDR3 DNA sequence: TGCGCCAGCAGCCAAGACTCCGTGCTAGCGGGACTCACAGATACGCAGTATTTT.